This T cell receptor (beta chain) comes out of a study of T cells after yellow fever vaccination. The V end was cut by 2 bases, the J end by 4 bases, with 8 bases between. Germline V gene data show CDR1 as SGDLS and CDR2 as YYNGEE. The CDR3 contains 13 residues. Each CDR3 protein is one row after TCRdb ran MiXCR on the 5' RACE reads. The data contain roughly 330,000 distinct CDR3 sequences, around 6.8% of them singletons. The input for sequencing was PBMCs, taken around 45 days after the first yellow fever vaccination. This chain joins TRBV9 and TRBJ2-3, with D possibly matching TRBD1 (5 bases). The clonotype was recovered from a man aged 18 to 29 who received the YFV17D yellow fever vaccine. The CDR3 here is CASSVVGADTQYF. DNA for the CDR3: TGTGCCAGCAGCGTTGTAGGGGCAGATACGCAGTATTTT.